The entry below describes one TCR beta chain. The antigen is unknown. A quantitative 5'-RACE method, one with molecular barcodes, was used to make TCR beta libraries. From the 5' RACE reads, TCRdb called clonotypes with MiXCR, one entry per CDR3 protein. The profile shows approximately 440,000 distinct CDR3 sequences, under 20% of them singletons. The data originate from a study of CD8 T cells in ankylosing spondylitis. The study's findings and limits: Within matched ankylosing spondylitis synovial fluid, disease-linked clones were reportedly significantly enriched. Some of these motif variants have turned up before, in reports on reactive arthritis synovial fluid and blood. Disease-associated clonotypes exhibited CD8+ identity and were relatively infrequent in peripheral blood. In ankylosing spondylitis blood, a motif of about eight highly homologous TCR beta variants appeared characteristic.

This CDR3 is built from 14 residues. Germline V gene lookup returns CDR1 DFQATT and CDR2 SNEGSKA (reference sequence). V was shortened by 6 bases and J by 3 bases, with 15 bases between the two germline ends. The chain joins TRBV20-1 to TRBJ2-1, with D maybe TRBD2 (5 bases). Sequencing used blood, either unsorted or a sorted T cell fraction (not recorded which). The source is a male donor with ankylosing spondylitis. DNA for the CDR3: TGCAGTGCCCTAGGTCGGGCGGGCTACAATGAGCAGTTCTTC. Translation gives CSALGRAGYNEQFF.